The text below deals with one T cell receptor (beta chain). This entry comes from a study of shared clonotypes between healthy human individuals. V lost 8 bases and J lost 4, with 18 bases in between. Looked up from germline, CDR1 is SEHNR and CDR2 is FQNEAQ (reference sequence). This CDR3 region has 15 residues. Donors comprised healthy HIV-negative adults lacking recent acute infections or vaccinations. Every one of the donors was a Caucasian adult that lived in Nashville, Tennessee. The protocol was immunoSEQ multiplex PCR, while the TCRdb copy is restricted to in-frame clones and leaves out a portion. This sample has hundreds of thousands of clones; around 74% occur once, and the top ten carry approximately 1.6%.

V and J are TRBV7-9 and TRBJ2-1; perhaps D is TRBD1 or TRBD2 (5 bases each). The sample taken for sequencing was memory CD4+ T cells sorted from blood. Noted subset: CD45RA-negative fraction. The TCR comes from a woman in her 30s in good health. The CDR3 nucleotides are TGTGCCAGCCGGGGCCGGCAGACACTTTACAATGAGCAGTTCTTC. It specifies CASRGRQTLYNEQFF.